Reported below is one TCR beta chain. This sample stems from a study of CD8+ T cells in alopecia areata. This CDR3 spans 14 amino acids. Between the trimmed V and J ends, which lost 3 bases and 1 base, there was a span of 9 bases. CDR1 is SGHTA and CDR2 is FQGNSA in the germline V gene. Extraction of RNA preceded its reverse transcription into cDNA, which served as the sequencing template. Only in-frame clones appear in the TCRdb table, and some are missing; sequencing was by immunoSEQ multiplex PCR. In the table there are around 210,000 clones, around three fifths of which are singletons. Specified treatment: oral pan-JAK inhibitor, 5-10 mg twice daily.

This receptor was taken from a human donor with alopecia areata. The sample in question was CD4+ T cells sorted from blood, obtained at week 4, from a patient treated with tofacitinib. The J gene is TRBJ1-2, the V gene TRBV7-2, with D unclear. The CDR3 here is CASSFDRVNYGYTF. The CDR3 region has the DNA TGTGCCAGCAGCTTCGACCGTGTTAACTATGGCTACACCTTC.